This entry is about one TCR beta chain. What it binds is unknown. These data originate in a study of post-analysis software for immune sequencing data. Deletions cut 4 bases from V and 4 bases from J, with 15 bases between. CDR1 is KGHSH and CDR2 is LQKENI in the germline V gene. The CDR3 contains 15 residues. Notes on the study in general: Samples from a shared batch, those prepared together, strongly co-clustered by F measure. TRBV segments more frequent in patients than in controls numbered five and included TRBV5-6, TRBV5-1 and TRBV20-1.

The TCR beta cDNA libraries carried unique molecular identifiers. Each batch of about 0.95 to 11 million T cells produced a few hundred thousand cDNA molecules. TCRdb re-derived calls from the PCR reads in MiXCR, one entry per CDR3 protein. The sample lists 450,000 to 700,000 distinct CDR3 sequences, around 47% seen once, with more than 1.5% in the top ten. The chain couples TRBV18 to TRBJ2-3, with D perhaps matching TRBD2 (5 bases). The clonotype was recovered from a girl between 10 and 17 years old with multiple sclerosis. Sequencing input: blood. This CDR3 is CASSRGQLEADTQYF. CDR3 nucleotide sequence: TGTGCCAGCTCACGGGGTCAACTGGAGGCAGATACGCAGTATTTT.